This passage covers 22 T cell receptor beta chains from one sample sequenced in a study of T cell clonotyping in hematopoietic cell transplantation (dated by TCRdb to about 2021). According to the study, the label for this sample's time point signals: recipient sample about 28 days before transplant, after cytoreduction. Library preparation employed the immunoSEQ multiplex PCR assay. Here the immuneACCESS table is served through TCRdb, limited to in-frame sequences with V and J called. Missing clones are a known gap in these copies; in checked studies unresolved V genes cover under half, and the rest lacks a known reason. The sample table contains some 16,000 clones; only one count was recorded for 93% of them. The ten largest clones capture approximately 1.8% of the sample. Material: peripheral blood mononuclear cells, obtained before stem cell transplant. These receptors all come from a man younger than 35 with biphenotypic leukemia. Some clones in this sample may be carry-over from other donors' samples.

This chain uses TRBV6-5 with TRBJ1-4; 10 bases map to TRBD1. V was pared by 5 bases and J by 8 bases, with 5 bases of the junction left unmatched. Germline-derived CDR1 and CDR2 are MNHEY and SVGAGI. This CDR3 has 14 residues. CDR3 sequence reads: CASSQDRGKEKLFF. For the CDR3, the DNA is TGTGCCAGCAGTCAGGACAGGGGGAAAGAAAAACTGTTTTTT.

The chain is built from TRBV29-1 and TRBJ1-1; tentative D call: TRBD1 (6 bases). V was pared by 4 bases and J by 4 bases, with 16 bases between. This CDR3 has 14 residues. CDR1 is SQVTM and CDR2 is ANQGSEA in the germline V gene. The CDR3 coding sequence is TGCAGCGTTGTACGGCGGGACATGGGCACTGAAGCTTTCTTT. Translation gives CSVVRRDMGTEAFF.

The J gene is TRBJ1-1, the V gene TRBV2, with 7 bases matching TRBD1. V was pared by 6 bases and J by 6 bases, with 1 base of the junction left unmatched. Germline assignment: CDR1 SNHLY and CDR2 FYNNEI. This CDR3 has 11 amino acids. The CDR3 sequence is CASRGTAEAFF. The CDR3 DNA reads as TGTGCCAGCAGGGGGACAGCTGAAGCTTTCTTT.

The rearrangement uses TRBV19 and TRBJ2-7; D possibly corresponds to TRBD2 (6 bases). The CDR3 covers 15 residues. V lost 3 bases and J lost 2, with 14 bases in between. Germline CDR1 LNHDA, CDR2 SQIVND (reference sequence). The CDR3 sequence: CASSIGGEPPYEQYF. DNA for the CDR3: TGTGCCAGTAGTATTGGAGGGGAGCCCCCCTACGAGCAGTACTTC.

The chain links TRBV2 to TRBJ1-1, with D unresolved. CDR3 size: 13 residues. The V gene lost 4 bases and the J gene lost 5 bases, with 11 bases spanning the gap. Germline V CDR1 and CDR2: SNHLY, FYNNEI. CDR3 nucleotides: TGTGCCAGCAGTGCTGAGGGAGAGACTGAAGCTTTCTTT. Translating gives CASSAEGETEAFF.

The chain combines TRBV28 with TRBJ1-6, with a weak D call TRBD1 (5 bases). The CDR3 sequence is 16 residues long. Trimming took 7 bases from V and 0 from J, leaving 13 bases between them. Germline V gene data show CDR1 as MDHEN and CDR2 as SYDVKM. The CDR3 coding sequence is TGTGCCAGCACCCCCGGGGGGAGCTCCTATAATTCACCCCTCCACTTT. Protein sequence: CASTPGGSSYNSPLHF.

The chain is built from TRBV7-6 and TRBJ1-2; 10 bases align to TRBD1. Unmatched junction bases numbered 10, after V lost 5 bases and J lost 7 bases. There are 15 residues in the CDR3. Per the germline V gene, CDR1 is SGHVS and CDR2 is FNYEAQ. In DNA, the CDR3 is TGTGCCAGCAGCCCCCGGGGGACAGGGGCTCTTGGCTACACCTTC. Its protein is CASSPRGTGALGYTF.

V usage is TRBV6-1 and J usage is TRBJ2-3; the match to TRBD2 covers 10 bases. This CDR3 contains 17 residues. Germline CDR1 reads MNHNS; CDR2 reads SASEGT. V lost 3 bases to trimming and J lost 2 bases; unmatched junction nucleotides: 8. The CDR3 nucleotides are TGTGCCAGCAGTGAGTTCCTAGCGGGGGCCTCCACAGATACGCAGTATTTT. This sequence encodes CASSEFLAGASTDTQYF.

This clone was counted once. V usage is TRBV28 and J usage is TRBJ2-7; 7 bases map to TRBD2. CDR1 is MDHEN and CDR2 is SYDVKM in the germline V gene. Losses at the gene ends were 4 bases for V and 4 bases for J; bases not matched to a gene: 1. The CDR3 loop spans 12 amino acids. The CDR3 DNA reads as TGTGCCAGCAGTTGGGGGGGATACGAGCAGTACTTC. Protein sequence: CASSWGGYEQYF.

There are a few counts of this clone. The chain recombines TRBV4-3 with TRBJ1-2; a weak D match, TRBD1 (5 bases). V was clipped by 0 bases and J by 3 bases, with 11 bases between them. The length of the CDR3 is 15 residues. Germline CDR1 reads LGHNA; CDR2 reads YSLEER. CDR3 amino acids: CASSQDPGADYGYTF. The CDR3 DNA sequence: TGCGCCAGCAGCCAAGATCCCGGGGCGGACTATGGCTACACCTTC.

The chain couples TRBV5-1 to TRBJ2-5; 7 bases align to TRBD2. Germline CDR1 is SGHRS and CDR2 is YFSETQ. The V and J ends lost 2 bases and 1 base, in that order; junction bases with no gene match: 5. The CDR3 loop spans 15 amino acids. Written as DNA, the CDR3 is TGCGCCAGCAGCTTTGGGGGGGTGGGCCAAGAGACCCAGTACTTC. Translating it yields CASSFGGVGQETQYF.

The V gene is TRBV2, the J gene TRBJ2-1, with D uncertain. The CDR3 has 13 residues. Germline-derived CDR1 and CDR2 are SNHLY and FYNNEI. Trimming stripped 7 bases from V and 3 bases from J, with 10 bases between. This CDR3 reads CASTRVDYNEQFF. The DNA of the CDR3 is TGTGCCAGCACCCGGGTTGACTACAATGAGCAGTTCTTC.

The CDR3 loop is CASSEQGGFYNSPLHF. For the CDR3, the DNA is TGTGCCAGCAGTGAACAGGGAGGGTTTTATAATTCACCCCTCCACTTT. The chain has TRBV2 and TRBJ1-6; TRBD1 is a possible D gene (5 bases). Trimming left V 2 bases short and J 4 bases short, with 12 bases between. The CDR3 consists of 16 residues. CDR1 and CDR2 (germline): SNHLY, FYNNEI.

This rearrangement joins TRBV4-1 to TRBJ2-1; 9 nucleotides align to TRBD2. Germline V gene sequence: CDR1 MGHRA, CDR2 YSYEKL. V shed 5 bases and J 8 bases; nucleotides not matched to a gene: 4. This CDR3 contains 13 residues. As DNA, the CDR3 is TGCGCCAGCAGCTCGGGACTAGCCGATGAGCAGTTCTTC. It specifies CASSSGLADEQFF.

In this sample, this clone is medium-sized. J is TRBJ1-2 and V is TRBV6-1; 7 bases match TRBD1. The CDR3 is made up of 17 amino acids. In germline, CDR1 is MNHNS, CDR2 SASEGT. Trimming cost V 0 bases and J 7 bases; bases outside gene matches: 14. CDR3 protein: CASSEASGGGEGAGYTF. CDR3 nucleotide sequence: TGTGCCAGCAGTGAAGCTTCGGGAGGGGGCGAAGGAGCTGGCTACACCTTC.

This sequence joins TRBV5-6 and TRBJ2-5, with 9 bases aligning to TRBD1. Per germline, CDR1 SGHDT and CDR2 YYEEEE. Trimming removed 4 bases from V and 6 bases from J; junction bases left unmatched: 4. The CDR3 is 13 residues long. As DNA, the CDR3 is TGTGCCAGCAGCGCATACAGGGGGCAGACCCAGTACTTC. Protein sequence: CASSAYRGQTQYF.

CDR3 bases: TGTGCCAGCAGCTTCTACAGGGGCTATGGCTACACCTTC. Its translation is CASSFYRGYGYTF. The rearrangement joins TRBV5-6 to TRBJ1-2; 7 bases agree with TRBD1. Germline trimming cut 2 bases from V and 4 bases from J; bases unmatched to any gene: 2. This CDR3 contains 13 residues. Germline V gene sequence: CDR1 SGHDT, CDR2 YYEEEE.

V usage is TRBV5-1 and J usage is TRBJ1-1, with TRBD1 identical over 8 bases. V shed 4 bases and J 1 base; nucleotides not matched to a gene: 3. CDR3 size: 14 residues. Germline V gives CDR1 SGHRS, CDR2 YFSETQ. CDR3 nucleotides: TGCGCCAGCAGCAAGGACAGGGCGAACACTGAAGCTTTCTTT. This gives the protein CASSKDRANTEAFF.

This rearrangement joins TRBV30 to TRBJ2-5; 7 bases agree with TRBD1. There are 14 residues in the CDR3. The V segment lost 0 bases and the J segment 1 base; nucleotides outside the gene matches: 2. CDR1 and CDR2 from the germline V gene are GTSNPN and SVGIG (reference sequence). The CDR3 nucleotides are TGTGCCTGGAGTGTGGGGGACAGCCAAGAGACCCAGTACTTC. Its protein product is CAWSVGDSQETQYF.

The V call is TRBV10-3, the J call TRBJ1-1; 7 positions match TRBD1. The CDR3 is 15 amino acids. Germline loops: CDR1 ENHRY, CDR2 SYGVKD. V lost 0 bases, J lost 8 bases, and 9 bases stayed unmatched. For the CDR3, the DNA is TGTGCCATCAGTGAGTCGAGAGGGGGCGACAACGAAGCTTTCTTT. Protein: CAISESRGGDNEAFF.

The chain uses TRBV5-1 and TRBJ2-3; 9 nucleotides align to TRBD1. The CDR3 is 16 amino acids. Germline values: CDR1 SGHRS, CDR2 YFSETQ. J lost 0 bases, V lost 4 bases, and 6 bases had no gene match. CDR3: CASSPGQGGSTDTQYF. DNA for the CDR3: TGCGCCAGCAGCCCGGGACAGGGTGGGAGCACAGATACGCAGTATTTT.

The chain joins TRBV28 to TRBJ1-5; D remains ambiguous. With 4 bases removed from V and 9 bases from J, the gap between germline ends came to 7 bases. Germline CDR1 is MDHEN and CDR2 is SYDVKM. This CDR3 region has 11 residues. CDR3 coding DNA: TGTGCCAGCAGTTCACGGCGGCCCCAGCATTTT. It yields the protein CASSSRRPQHF.